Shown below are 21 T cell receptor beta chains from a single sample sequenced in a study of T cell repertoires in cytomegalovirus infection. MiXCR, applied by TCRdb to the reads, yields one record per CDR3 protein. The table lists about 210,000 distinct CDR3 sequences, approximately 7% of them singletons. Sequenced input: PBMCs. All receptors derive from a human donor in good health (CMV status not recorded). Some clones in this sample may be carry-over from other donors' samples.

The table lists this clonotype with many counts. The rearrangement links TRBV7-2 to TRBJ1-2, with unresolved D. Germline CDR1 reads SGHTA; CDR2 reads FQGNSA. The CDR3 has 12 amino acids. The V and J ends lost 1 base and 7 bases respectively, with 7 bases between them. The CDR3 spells CASSLGGGGYTF. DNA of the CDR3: TGTGCCAGCAGCTTAGGTGGTGGTGGCTACACCTTC.

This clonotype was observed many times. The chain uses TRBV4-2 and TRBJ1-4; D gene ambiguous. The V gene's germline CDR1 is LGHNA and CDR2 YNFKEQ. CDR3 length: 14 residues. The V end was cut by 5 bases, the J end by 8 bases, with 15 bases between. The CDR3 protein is CASSFEESVEKLFF. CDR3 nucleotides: TGTGCCAGCAGCTTCGAGGAATCAGTGGAAAAACTGTTTTTT.

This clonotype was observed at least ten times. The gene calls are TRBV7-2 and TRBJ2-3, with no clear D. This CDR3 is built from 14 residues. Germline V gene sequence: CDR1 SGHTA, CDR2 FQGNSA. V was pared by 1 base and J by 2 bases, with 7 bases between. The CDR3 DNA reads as TGTGCCAGCAGCTTAGAGATCACCACAGATACGCAGTATTTT. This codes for CASSLEITTDTQYF. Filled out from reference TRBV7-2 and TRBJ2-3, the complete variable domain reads GAGVSQSPSNKVTEKGKDVELRCDPISGHTALYWYRQSLGQGLEFLIYFQGNSAPDKSGLPSDRFSAERTGGSVSTLTIQRTQQEDSAVYLCASSLEITTDTQYFGPGTRLTVL.

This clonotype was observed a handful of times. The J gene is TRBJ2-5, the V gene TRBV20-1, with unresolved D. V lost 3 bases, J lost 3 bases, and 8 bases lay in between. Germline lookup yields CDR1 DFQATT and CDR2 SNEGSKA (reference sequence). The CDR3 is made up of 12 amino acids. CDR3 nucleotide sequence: TGCAGTGCTAGCAAAGTAAAAGAGACCCAGTACTTC. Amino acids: CSASKVKETQYF.

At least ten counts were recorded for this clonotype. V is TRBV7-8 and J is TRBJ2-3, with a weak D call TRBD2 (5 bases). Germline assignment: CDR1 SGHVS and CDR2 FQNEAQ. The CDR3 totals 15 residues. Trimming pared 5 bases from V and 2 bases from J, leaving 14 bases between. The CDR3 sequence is CASSPARGHTDTQYF. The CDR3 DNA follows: TGTGCCAGCAGCCCAGCCCGGGGTCACACAGATACGCAGTATTTT.

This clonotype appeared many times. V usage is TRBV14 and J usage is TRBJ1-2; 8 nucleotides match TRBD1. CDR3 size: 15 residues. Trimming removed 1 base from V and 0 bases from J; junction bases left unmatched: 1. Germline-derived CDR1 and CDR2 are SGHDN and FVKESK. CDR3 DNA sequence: TGTGCCAGCAGCCAAGGACAGGGGTCTAACTATGGCTACACCTTC. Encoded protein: CASSQGQGSNYGYTF.

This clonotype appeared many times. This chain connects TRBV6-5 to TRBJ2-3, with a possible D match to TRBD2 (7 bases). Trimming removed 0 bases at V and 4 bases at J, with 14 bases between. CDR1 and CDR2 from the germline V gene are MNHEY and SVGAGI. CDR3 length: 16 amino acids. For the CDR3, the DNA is TGTGCCAGCAGTTACTCGTGGGGGGGCCCGTCAGATACGCAGTATTTT. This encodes CASSYSWGGPSDTQYF.

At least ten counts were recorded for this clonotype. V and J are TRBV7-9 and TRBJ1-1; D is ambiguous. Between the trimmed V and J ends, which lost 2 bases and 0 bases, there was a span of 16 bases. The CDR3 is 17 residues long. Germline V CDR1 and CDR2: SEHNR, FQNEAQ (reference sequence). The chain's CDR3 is CASSLRSGRPLNTEAFF. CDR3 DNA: TGTGCCAGCAGCTTAAGGTCGGGCAGGCCCTTGAACACTGAAGCTTTCTTT.

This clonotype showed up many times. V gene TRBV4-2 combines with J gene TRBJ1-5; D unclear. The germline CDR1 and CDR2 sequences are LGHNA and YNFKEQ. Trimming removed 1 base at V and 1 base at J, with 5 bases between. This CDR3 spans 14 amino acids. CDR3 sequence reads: CASSQGGSNQPQHF. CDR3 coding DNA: TGTGCCAGCAGCCAAGGCGGGAGCAATCAGCCCCAGCATTTT.

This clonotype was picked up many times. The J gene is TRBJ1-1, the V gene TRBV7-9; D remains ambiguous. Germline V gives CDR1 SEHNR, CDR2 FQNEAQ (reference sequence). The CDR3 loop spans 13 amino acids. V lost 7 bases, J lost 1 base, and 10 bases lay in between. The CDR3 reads CASTGMSNTEAFF. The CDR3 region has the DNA TGTGCCAGCACGGGGATGTCGAACACTGAAGCTTTCTTT.

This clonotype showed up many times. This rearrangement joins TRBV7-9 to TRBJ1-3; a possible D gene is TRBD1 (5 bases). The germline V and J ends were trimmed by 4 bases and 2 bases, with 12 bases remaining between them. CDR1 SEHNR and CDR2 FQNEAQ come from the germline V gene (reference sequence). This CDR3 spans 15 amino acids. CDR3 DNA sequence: TGTGCCAGCAGCTCCGGGGAGGGACCTGGAAACACCATATATTTT. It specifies CASSSGEGPGNTIYF.

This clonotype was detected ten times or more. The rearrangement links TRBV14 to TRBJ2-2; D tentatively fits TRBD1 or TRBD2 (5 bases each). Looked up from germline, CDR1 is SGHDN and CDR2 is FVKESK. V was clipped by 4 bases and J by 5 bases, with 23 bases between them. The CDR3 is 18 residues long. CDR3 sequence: CASSPVSWKGRGTGELFF. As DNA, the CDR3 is TGTGCCAGCAGCCCGGTTTCATGGAAGGGGCGAGGGACCGGGGAGCTGTTTTTT.

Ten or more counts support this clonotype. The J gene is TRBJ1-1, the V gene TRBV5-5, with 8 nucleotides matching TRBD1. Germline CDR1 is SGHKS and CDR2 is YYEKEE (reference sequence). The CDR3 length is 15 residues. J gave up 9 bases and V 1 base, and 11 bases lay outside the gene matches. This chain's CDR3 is CASSLIGGRGPQAFF. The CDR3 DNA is TGTGCCAGCAGCTTGATTGGTGGCAGGGGGCCACAAGCTTTCTTT.

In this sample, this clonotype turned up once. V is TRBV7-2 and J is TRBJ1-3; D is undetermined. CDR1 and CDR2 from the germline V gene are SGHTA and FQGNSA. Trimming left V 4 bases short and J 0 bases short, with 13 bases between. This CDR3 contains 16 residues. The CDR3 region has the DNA TGTGCCAGCAGCTCGGCCCTTCCCAGCTCTGGAAACACCATATATTTT. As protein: CASSSALPSSGNTIYF.

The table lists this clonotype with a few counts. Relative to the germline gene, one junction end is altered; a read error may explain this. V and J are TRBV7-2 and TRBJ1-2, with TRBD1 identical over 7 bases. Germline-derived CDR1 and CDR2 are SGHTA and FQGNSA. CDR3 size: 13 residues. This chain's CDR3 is CASSFAGWQGDAF. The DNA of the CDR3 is TGTGCCAGCAGCTTCGCAGGATGGCAGGGGGACGCCTTC. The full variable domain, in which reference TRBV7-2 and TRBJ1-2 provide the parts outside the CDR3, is GAGVSQSPSNKVTEKGKDVELRCDPISGHTALYWYRQSLGQGLEFLIYFQGNSAPDKSGLPSDRFSAERTGGSVSTLTIQRTQQEDSAVYLCASSFAGWQGDAFGSGTRLTVV.

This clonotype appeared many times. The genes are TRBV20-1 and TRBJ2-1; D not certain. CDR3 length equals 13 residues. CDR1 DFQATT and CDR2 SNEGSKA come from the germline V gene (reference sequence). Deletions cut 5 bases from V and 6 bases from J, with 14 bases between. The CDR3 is CSAPPSETNEQFF. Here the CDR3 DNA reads TGCAGTGCTCCACCAAGCGAAACCAATGAGCAGTTCTTC.

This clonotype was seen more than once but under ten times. CDR3 residues: CSAASGAGDTQYF. Here the CDR3 DNA reads TGCAGTGCGGCTAGCGGGGCAGGAGATACGCAGTATTTT. The genes are TRBV20-1 and TRBJ2-3, with 9 positions matching TRBD2. V gave up 6 bases and J gave up 5 bases; unmatched junction bases: 6. The CDR3 sequence is 13 residues long. CDR1 is DFQATT, CDR2 SNEGSKA, per germline (reference sequence).

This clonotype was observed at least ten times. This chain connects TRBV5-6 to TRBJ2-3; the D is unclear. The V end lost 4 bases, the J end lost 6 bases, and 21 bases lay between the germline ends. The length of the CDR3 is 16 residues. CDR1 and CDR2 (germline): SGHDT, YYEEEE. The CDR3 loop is CASSLRLLQDADTQYF. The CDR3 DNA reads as TGTGCCAGCAGCCTCCGACTCCTCCAGGACGCGGATACGCAGTATTTT. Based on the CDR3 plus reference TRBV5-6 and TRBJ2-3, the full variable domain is DAGVTQSPTHLIKTRGQQVTLRCSPKSGHDTVSWYQQALGQGPQFIFQYYEEEERQRGNFPDRFSGHQFPNYSSELNVNALLLGDSALYLCASSLRLLQDADTQYFGPGTRLTVL.

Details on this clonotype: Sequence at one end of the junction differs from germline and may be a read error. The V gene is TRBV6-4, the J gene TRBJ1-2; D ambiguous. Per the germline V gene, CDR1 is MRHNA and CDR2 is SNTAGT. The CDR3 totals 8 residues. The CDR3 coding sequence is TGCGGTCTCTATGGCTACACCTTC. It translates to CGLYGYTF.

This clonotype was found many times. This CDR3 is CASSEGTGVALRDEQYF. The CDR3 DNA reads as TGTGCCAGCAGCGAGGGGACAGGGGTCGCGTTAAGGGACGAGCAGTACTTC. The chain has TRBV11-1 and TRBJ2-7; the match to TRBD1 covers 10 bases. The V gene's germline CDR1 is SGHAT and CDR2 FQDESV (reference sequence). CDR3 size: 17 residues. The V and J ends lost 5 bases and 5 bases, in that order; junction bases with no gene match: 15. The full variable domain, its missing parts supplied by reference TRBV11-1 and TRBJ2-7, is EAEVAQSPRYKITEKSQAVAFWCDPISGHATLYWYRQILGQGPELLVQFQDESVVDDSQLPKDRFSAERLKGVDSTLKIQPAELGDSAMYLCASSEGTGVALRDEQYFGPGTRLTVT.

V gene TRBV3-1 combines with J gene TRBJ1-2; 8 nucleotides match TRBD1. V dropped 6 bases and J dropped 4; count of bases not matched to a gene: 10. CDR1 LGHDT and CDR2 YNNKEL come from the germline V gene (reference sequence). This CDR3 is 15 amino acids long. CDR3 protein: CASSRGQGASYGYTF. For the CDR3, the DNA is TGTGCCAGCAGTCGGGGGCAGGGGGCGAGCTATGGCTACACCTTC.